This TCR beta chain was retrieved from a study of CD8+ T cells in alopecia areata. Noted treatment: oral pan-JAK inhibitor, 5-10 mg twice daily. Researchers took lesional scalp punch biopsies and peripheral blood from people who were alopecia areata patients. Isolated RNA was reverse transcribed into cDNA used as the sequencing template. Clones were read by immunoSEQ multiplex PCR, and TCRdb kept only the in-frame ones, dropping some. The sample includes under 150,000 clones, 55% to 60% of them seen just once. Deletions cut 5 bases from V and 2 bases from J, with 10 bases between. This CDR3 region has 13 residues. In germline, CDR1 is SEHNR, CDR2 FQNEAQ (reference sequence).

The sequences come from CD4+ T cells sorted from blood, collected at week 24, from a patient treated with tofacitinib. The chain carries TRBV7-9 and TRBJ2-7; D call uncertain. The sequence derives from a human donor with alopecia areata. The CDR3 nucleotides read TGTGCCAGCAGCCCCGGTTCACCCTACGAGCAGTACTTC. Translated, it gives CASSPGSPYEQYF.